One sample yielded the 32 T cell receptor beta chains listed below, sequenced in a study of T-cell reconstitution after alpha-beta-depleted transplantation in children. Using unique molecular identifiers, the investigators prepared the TCRbeta library. One entry per CDR3 protein results from TCRdb running MiXCR on the PCR reads. This sample yields about 230,000 distinct CDR3 sequences, of which 7.5% to 10% are seen a single time; about 4.8% belongs to the top ten. Specimen: PBMCs from the stem cell graft donor, collected from the stem cell graft. These receptors all come from a human donor who donated a stem cell graft to a child with SCID.

This clonotype occurred many times. The V gene is TRBV3-1, the J gene TRBJ1-2; possible D gene TRBD1, 6 bases. Trimming removed 2 bases at V and 4 bases at J, with 17 bases between. The length of the CDR3 is 16 residues. From germline, CDR1 is LGHDT and CDR2 YNNKEL (reference sequence). CDR3 region: CASSQKTTGNSYGYTF. The CDR3 nucleotides are TGTGCCAGCAGCCAAAAGACAACAGGGAATTCCTATGGCTACACCTTC.

To note about this clonotype: This clone may be a read error of a much larger clone one base away. V gene TRBV7-9 combines with J gene TRBJ1-2; no reliable D call. This CDR3 has 13 residues. CDR1 and CDR2 from the germline V gene are SEHNR and FQNEAQ (reference sequence). Here the CDR3 reads CASSADGVYGYPF. The DNA of the CDR3 is TGTGCCAGCAGCGCCGACGGCGTCTATGGCTACCCCTTC.

This clonotype was counted ten times or more. The chain employs TRBV18 and TRBJ1-1, with unresolved D. With 3 bases removed from V and 2 bases from J, the gap between germline ends came to 7 bases. CDR1 and CDR2 (germline): KGHSH, LQKENI. The CDR3 spans 13 residues. The CDR3 DNA reads as TGTGCCAGCTCACCGGACGGAAACACTGAAGCTTTCTTT. Translating it yields CASSPDGNTEAFF.

Ten or more counts support this clonotype. The CDR3 is CATSRDFQGGNQPQHF. The CDR3 nucleotides are TGTGCCACCAGCAGAGATTTTCAGGGAGGCAATCAGCCCCAGCATTTT. This rearrangement joins TRBV15 to TRBJ1-5; D is perhaps TRBD1 (5 bases). Germline V gene lookup returns CDR1 LNHNV and CDR2 YYDKDF (reference sequence). Trimming shortened V by 0 bases and J by 2 bases, and 11 bases separated the two germline ends. The CDR3 is 16 residues long.

This clonotype was seen ten or more times. The gene calls are TRBV5-1 and TRBJ2-5; D unresolved. Germline loops: CDR1 SGHRS, CDR2 YFSETQ. Trimming cost V 0 bases and J 3 bases, with 9 bases left between them. CDR3 length: 14 amino acids. The CDR3 coding sequence is TGCGCCAGCAGCTTGGACCCCCATGAAGAGACCCAGTACTTC. As protein: CASSLDPHEETQYF.

This clonotype has ten or more counts. This rearrangement joins TRBV10-3 to TRBJ2-3; 12 nucleotides line up with TRBD2. Unmatched junction bases numbered 11, after V lost 6 bases and J lost 4 bases. There are 17 residues in the CDR3. Per the germline V gene, CDR1 is ENHRY and CDR2 is SYGVKD. The CDR3 sequence is CAIRDPSSGGAADTQYF. The CDR3 region has the DNA TGTGCCATCAGGGATCCCTCTAGCGGGGGGGCGGCAGATACGCAGTATTTT.

CDR3 amino acids: CASSPPEQYTYEQYF. The CDR3, as DNA: TGTGCCAGCAGTCCGCCCGAGCAATACACCTACGAGCAGTACTTC. This rearrangement joins TRBV28 to TRBJ2-7; no clear D gene. From germline, CDR1 is MDHEN and CDR2 SYDVKM. V was trimmed by 5 bases and J by 2 bases, leaving 16 bases between them. The CDR3 length is 15 residues.

At least ten counts were recorded for this clonotype. J is TRBJ2-7 and V is TRBV18; TRBD1 matches 7 bases. Germline V gene sequence: CDR1 KGHSH, CDR2 LQKENI. This CDR3 contains 12 residues. With V trimmed by 2 bases and J by 7 bases, 2 bases remained unmatched. In DNA form, the CDR3 reads TGTGCCAGCTCACCAAGACAGGGAGAGCAGTACTTC. Its translation is CASSPRQGEQYF.

The sample holds many counts of this clonotype. The chain is built from TRBV20-1 and TRBJ2-3; D not resolved. CDR3 length: 17 amino acids. Germline assignment: CDR1 DFQATT and CDR2 SNEGSKA (reference sequence). V lost 2 bases and J 0 bases, leaving 18 bases between the germline ends. The CDR3 DNA reads TGCAGTGCTAGAAAGTCCCTGGGCCGCGATAGCACAGATACGCAGTATTTT. Translation: CSARKSLGRDSTDTQYF.

In its sample, this clonotype was seen many times. The V gene is TRBV7-9, the J gene TRBJ1-2; 7 bases map to TRBD1. The CDR3 is 16 residues long. The germline V gene encodes CDR1 SEHNR and CDR2 FQNEAQ (reference sequence). The V gene end was trimmed by 3 bases and the J gene end by 6 bases; junction bases not matched to a gene: 13. The CDR3 DNA reads as TGTGCCAGCAGCTTTTCTTCCGGACAGGCTTCGCATGGCTACACCTTC. It codes for CASSFSSGQASHGYTF.

The chain recombines TRBV3-1 with TRBJ1-6; 7 positions match TRBD1. V shed 3 bases and J 7 bases; nucleotides not matched to a gene: 3. CDR1 LGHDT and CDR2 YNNKEL come from the germline V gene (reference sequence). The CDR3 is 14 amino acids. CDR3 loop: CASSQEGANSPLHF. CDR3 nucleotide sequence: TGTGCCAGCAGCCAGGAGGGGGCGAATTCACCCCTCCACTTT.

V is TRBV3-1 and J is TRBJ1-2; D not resolved. Germline lookup yields CDR1 LGHDT and CDR2 YNNKEL (reference sequence). V was trimmed by 2 bases and J by 3 bases, leaving 10 bases between them. The CDR3 is 14 residues long. CDR3 residues: CASSQHTEDYGYTF. As DNA, the CDR3 is TGTGCCAGCAGCCAACATACAGAAGACTATGGCTACACCTTC.

J is TRBJ2-2 and V is TRBV5-1, with D possibly TRBD1 on 5 matching bases. CDR3 size: 13 residues. Looked up from germline, CDR1 is SGHRS and CDR2 is YFSETQ. The germline V and J ends were trimmed by 10 bases and 5 bases, with 15 bases remaining between them. The CDR3 region has the DNA TGCGCCGAAAATTGGACACCAACCGGGGAGCTGTTTTTT. Protein: CAENWTPTGELFF.

At least ten counts were recorded for this clonotype. The V and J genes are TRBV2 and TRBJ1-1, with a weak D call TRBD1 (5 bases). Germline V gene lookup returns CDR1 SNHLY and CDR2 FYNNEI. V lost 10 bases and J 5 bases, leaving 20 bases between the germline ends. The CDR3 loop spans 14 amino acids. The CDR3 region is CATRSRDVYTEAFF. In nucleotides, the CDR3 is TGTGCCACGCGGTCCCGGGACGTTTATACTGAAGCTTTCTTT.

Ten or more counts support this clonotype. The genes are TRBV20-1 and TRBJ2-5, with D unresolved. The CDR3 is 15 amino acids. Germline CDR1 is DFQATT and CDR2 is SNEGSKA (reference sequence). Deletions cut 1 base from V and 5 bases from J, with 17 bases between. Written as DNA, the CDR3 is TGCAGTGCTAGAGTCGTCTGGTCCGATGGGGAGACCCAGTACTTC. Amino acids: CSARVVWSDGETQYF.

This clonotype has a count of ten or more. V and J are TRBV20-1 and TRBJ1-4; D is uncertain. Trimming cost V 0 bases and J 8 bases, with 10 bases left between them. This CDR3 has 13 amino acids. Germline assignment: CDR1 DFQATT and CDR2 SNEGSKA (reference sequence). Here the CDR3 reads CSARDRLGEKLFF. Written as DNA, the CDR3 is TGCAGTGCTAGAGATCGGCTTGGAGAAAAACTGTTTTTT.

There are a few counts of this clonotype. The chain uses TRBV12-3 or TRBV12-4 and TRBJ2-1; D is possibly TRBD1 (5 bases). There are 14 residues in the CDR3. V was pared by 7 bases and J by 7 bases, with 17 bases between. The CDR3 nucleotides are TGTGCCAGCACCTCGATGGCAGGGATTAATGAGCAGTTCTTC. Encoded protein: CASTSMAGINEQFF.

On this clonotype itself: A much larger clone lies a single base off, so this may be a read error. The rearrangement links TRBV20-1 to TRBJ2-5; TRBD2 matches at 12 bases. Per germline, CDR1 DFQATT and CDR2 SNEGSKA (reference sequence). This CDR3 comprises 17 residues. The CDR3 is CCARDERTSGNQETQYF. The CDR3 DNA follows: TGCTGTGCTAGAGACGAGAGGACTAGCGGGAACCAAGAGACCCAGTACTTC.

This rearrangement joins TRBV20-1 to TRBJ1-1, with D possibly matching TRBD1 (5 bases). This CDR3 contains 14 residues. The V gene's germline CDR1 is DFQATT and CDR2 SNEGSKA (reference sequence). V was cut by 5 bases and J by 1 base, with 14 bases left in between. CDR3 coding DNA: TGCAGTGCTGCGTCGGGCAGGGCGAACACTGAAGCTTTCTTT. Amino acid sequence: CSAASGRANTEAFF.

This clonotype has a handful of counts. In DNA form, the CDR3 reads TGCGCCAGCAGCTTGGGATGGGTGGAGTTGAACACTGAAGCTTTCTTT. This translates into CASSLGWVELNTEAFF. The chain recombines TRBV5-1 with TRBJ1-1; D not resolved. The CDR3 consists of 16 residues. Germline loops: CDR1 SGHRS, CDR2 YFSETQ. With 0 bases removed from V and 0 bases from J, the gap between germline ends came to 12 bases. The whole variable domain, filled in from reference TRBV5-1 and TRBJ1-1, reads KAGVTQTPRYLIKTRGQQVTLSCSPISGHRSVSWYQQTPGQGLQFLFEYFSETQRNKGNFPGRFSGRQFSNSRSEMNVSTLELGDSALYLCASSLGWVELNTEAFFGQGTRLTVV.

CDR3 DNA: TGTGCCAGGGGCCCGGGGCACAATGAGCAGTTCTTC. Translating it yields CARGPGHNEQFF. This sequence joins TRBV4-2 and TRBJ2-1, with D perhaps TRBD1 or TRBD2 (5 bases each). The germline gives CDR1 LGHNA, CDR2 YNFKEQ. There are 12 residues in the CDR3. V dropped 9 bases and J dropped 5 bases, with 11 bases sitting between them.

This clonotype was detected many times. The chain carries TRBV28 and TRBJ1-5; D is possibly TRBD1 (5 bases). This CDR3 contains 15 residues. Trimming shortened V by 7 bases and J by 6 bases, and 19 bases separated the two germline ends. Germline CDR1 reads MDHEN; CDR2 reads SYDVKM. The CDR3 protein is CASTRDRLRGQPQHF. CDR3 bases: TGTGCCAGCACCCGGGACCGCCTCCGGGGTCAGCCCCAGCATTTT.

The chain carries TRBV5-1 and TRBJ2-5; 9 bases fit TRBD2. The trim removed 4 bases at V and 2 bases at J, leaving 6 bases unmatched. The CDR3 is 15 residues long. Germline V lookup: CDR1 SGHRS, CDR2 YFSETQ. CDR3 sequence reads: CASSLMTSGQETQYF. CDR3 sequence (DNA): TGCGCCAGCAGCCTGATGACTAGCGGTCAAGAGACCCAGTACTTC.

In this sample, this clonotype turned up many times. The rearrangement links TRBV6-5 to TRBJ2-1; D unclear. Trimming pared 2 bases from V and 4 bases from J, leaving 12 bases between. The CDR3 has 15 amino acids. Germline V lookup: CDR1 MNHEY, CDR2 SVGAGI. The CDR3 protein is CASSYDSSQYNEQFF. In DNA form, the CDR3 reads TGTGCCAGCAGTTACGACTCCTCTCAATACAATGAGCAGTTCTTC.

This clonotype appeared many times. The V and J genes are TRBV18 and TRBJ2-5, with no clear D. V was clipped by 8 bases and J by 0 bases, with 7 bases between them. The CDR3 runs 12 residues. Germline lookup yields CDR1 KGHSH and CDR2 LQKENI. CDR3 region: CASSQYQETQYF. Here the CDR3 DNA reads TGTGCCAGCAGTCAGTACCAAGAGACCCAGTACTTC.

V and J are TRBV12-3 or TRBV12-4 and TRBJ1-2; TRBD1 is a possible D gene (6 bases). V lost 5 bases, J lost 3 bases, and 10 bases lay in between. The length of the CDR3 is 13 residues. The CDR3 coding sequence is TGTGCCAGCAGTCAGGGGACTCACTATGGCTACACCTTC. Amino acid sequence: CASSQGTHYGYTF.

This clonotype was observed at least ten times. The rearrangement links TRBV5-6 to TRBJ2-1; D assignment may be TRBD1 or TRBD2 (6 bases each). Trimming removed 0 bases from V and 13 bases from J, with 17 bases in between. CDR3 size: 14 residues. In germline, CDR1 is SGHDT, CDR2 YYEEEE. CDR3 amino acids: CASSLDQGRSRQFF. CDR3 nucleotides: TGTGCCAGCAGCTTGGATCAGGGGAGGTCAAGACAGTTCTTC.

This clonotype was detected many times. The chain has TRBV4-2 and TRBJ2-3, with 10 bases lining up with TRBD2. CDR1 is LGHNA, CDR2 YNFKEQ, per germline. V shed 0 bases, J shed 6 bases, and the junction held 3 bases outside the gene matches. The CDR3 totals 15 residues. CDR3 protein: CASSQESGGADTQYF. The CDR3 DNA sequence: TGTGCCAGCAGCCAAGAAAGCGGGGGGGCGGATACGCAGTATTTT.

Ten or more counts support this clonotype. The rearrangement links TRBV4-1 to TRBJ2-3, with D perhaps TRBD2 (5 bases). The CDR3 runs to 20 residues. V lost 2 bases, J lost 0 bases, and 24 bases lay in between. From germline, CDR1 is MGHRA and CDR2 YSYEKL. CDR3 DNA sequence: TGCGCCAGCAGCCAACACTCAAAAGGACTGCCGGACCCTAGCACAGATACGCAGTATTTT. Translating it yields CASSQHSKGLPDPSTDTQYF.

There are many counts of this clonotype. The chain is built from TRBV7-9 and TRBJ1-4; D gene uncertain. V was cut by 8 bases and J by 8 bases, with 12 bases left in between. The V gene's germline CDR1 is SEHNR and CDR2 FQNEAQ (reference sequence). The CDR3 is made up of 12 amino acids. CDR3 amino acids: CASGRNREKLFF. Written as DNA, the CDR3 is TGTGCCAGCGGTCGTAACAGAGAAAAACTGTTTTTT.

This clonotype occurred many times. V gene TRBV5-1 combines with J gene TRBJ1-5; D remains unclear. Germline CDR1 and CDR2: SGHRS and YFSETQ. The CDR3 is 14 amino acids. V lost 0 bases and J lost 6, with 10 bases in between. The CDR3 loop reads CASSLAPGSQPQHF. CDR3 nucleotide sequence: TGCGCCAGCAGCTTGGCCCCCGGCAGTCAGCCCCAGCATTTT.

This clonotype was seen repeatedly, ten times or more. The chain joins TRBV20-1 to TRBJ1-1; 7 nucleotides align to TRBD1. The germline V gene has CDR1 DFQATT and CDR2 SNEGSKA (reference sequence). The CDR3 is made up of 14 amino acids. V lost 3 bases and J lost 9; bases outside the gene matches: 13. CDR3 sequence (DNA): TGCAGTGCTAGGTTCTTCCGGGACAGAAGGCAAGCTTTCTTT. Encoded protein: CSARFFRDRRQAFF.